This T cell receptor beta chain appears in the sequencing data of a study of cytomegalovirus exposure and HLA in healthy donors. Across the study: An analysis done earlier identified 120 million or so unique TCR beta sequences from around 180 million T cells.

The CDR3 contains 14 residues. The ends were cut back, 3 bases at V and 4 bases at J, with 12 bases in the middle. CDR1 is KGHSH, CDR2 LQKENI, per germline. 13 Jbeta primers and 60 Vbeta primers were used for the PCR. TCRdb's table, derived via immunoSEQ multiplex PCR, lists solely in-frame clones and lacks some. In the table there are 150,000 or so clones, around 84% of which are singletons. This TCR was sampled from a man between 18 and 29 years old in good health and CMV-seronegative. The V gene is TRBV18, the J gene TRBJ1-2; D might be TRBD1 (6 bases). Sequencing was done on a sample of PBMCs. In nucleotides, the CDR3 is TGTGCCAGCTCACCGGGACACCGCATCTATGGCTACACCTTC. This translates into CASSPGHRIYGYTF.